A selection of T cell receptor beta chains follows, all from one sample in a study of blood T cell repertoires in COVID-19. TCRdb keeps only in-frame clones here, not all; method: immunoSEQ multiplex PCR. The sample contains about 180,000 clones, roughly three quarters of which appear only once. Sequences were obtained from PBMCs or T cells enriched from blood (not recorded which). Receptors were obtained from a man aged 60 to 75 who had been exposed to COVID-19. The CDR3 runs from the conserved cysteine through the conserved F or W. Each record gives: D gene, J gene, V gene, clone size, CDR3 protein, CDR3 DNA. The D gene is left open where the match is weak. Only part of the rows carry a size: once, few, many, or a class if the clone is expanded.

TRBD1	TRBJ2-5	TRBV5-1	.	CASSLGGTGGQETQYF	TGCGCCAGCAGCTTGGGAGGGACAGGGGGCCAAGAGACCCAGTACTTC
TRBD2	TRBJ2-1	TRBV5-1	.	CASSLVSGRANEQFF	TGCGCCAGCAGCTTGGTTAGCGGGAGGGCCAATGAGCAGTTCTTC
.	TRBJ1-1	TRBV4-1	.	CASSQVPGSNTEAFF	TGCGCCAGCAGCCAAGTACCGGGATCGAACACTGAAGCTTTCTTT
TRBD1	TRBJ1-1	TRBV11-3	.	CASSGRDRANTEAFF	TGTGCCAGCAGCGGTCGGGACAGGGCGAACACTGAAGCTTTCTTT
TRBD2	TRBJ2-7	TRBV5-1	.	CASSLTSGRVQYF	TGCGCCAGCAGCTTGACTAGCGGGAGGGTGCAGTACTTC
.	TRBJ2-1	TRBV9	.	CASTRGPAYNEQFF	TGTGCCAGCACGAGAGGCCCGGCCTACAATGAGCAGTTCTTC
.	TRBJ1-1	TRBV19	once	CASSIQGTNTEAFF	TGTGCCAGTAGTATACAGGGGACGAACACTGAAGCTTTCTTT
TRBD2	TRBJ2-1	TRBV14	once	CASSQLAGGYNEQFF	TGTGCCAGCAGCCAATTAGCGGGAGGGTACAATGAGCAGTTCTTC
.	TRBJ2-1	TRBV11-3	.	CASSLTWDNGQFF	TGTGCCAGCAGCCTCACTTGGGACAATGGGCAGTTCTTC
TRBD2	TRBJ2-1	TRBV19	.	CASSTGLTSSYNEQFF	TGTGCCAGTAGTACGGGACTAACGAGCTCCTACAATGAGCAGTTCTTC
.	TRBJ2-7	TRBV23-1	.	CASSQSWTPGIYEQYF	TGCGCCAGCAGTCAATCGTGGACCCCGGGGATATACGAGCAGTACTTC
.	TRBJ2-1	TRBV9	.	CASSLSGGLVSSYNEQFF	TGTGCCAGCAGCCTTTCCGGGGGGCTTGTGAGCTCCTACAATGAGCAGTTCTTC
TRBD1	TRBJ1-5	TRBV6-1	.	CASSEVLDRWINQPQHF	TGTGCCAGCAGTGAAGTGCTGGACAGGTGGATCAATCAGCCCCAGCATTTT
TRBD1	TRBJ2-6	TRBV19	medium-sized	CASRSRDRSSGANVLTF	TGTGCCAGTAGGAGCCGGGACAGGTCCTCTGGGGCCAACGTCCTGACTTTC
TRBD1	TRBJ2-2	TRBV29-1	.	CSVRDRGQTGELFF	TGCAGCGTTAGGGACAGGGGGCAGACCGGGGAGCTGTTTTTT
.	TRBJ1-3	TRBV19	.	CASGSGNTIYF	TGTGCCAGCGGCTCTGGAAACACCATATATTTT
.	TRBJ2-3	TRBV18	.	CASSPSGSTDTQYF	TGTGCCAGCTCACCGAGCGGGAGCACAGATACGCAGTATTTT
TRBD2	TRBJ2-1	TRBV10-2	.	CASSESIRTSGSYEQFF	TGCGCCAGCAGTGAGTCGATCAGGACTAGCGGGAGTTATGAGCAGTTCTTC
.	TRBJ1-1	TRBV4-3	few	CASSPNTRNGEAFF	TGCGCCAGCAGCCCCAATACCAGGAACGGTGAAGCTTTCTTT
TRBD2	TRBJ2-3	TRBV9	.	CASSVGLAGRDTQYF	TGTGCCAGCAGCGTAGGCTTAGCGGGAAGAGATACGCAGTATTTT
.	TRBJ2-3	TRBV11-2	.	CASSRPRGDTQYF	TGTGCCAGCAGTCGACCCCGAGGAGATACGCAGTATTTT
.	TRBJ1-2	TRBV30	.	CAWSGQPVSRYGYTF	TGTGCCTGGAGTGGACAACCGGTATCCCGCTATGGCTACACCTTC
.	TRBJ1-2	TRBV7-2	.	CASSQIGERGYTF	TGTGCCAGCAGCCAGATCGGGGAGAGAGGCTACACCTTC
TRBD1	TRBJ1-3	TRBV9	.	CASNRGLSGNTIYF	TGTGCCAGCAACAGGGGACTCTCTGGAAACACCATATATTTT
.	TRBJ1-2	TRBV6-5	.	CASRREANYGYTF	TGTGCCAGCAGGAGGGAAGCTAACTATGGCTACACCTTC
.	TRBJ1-4	TRBV25-1	.	CASSEPGLTNEKLFF	TGTGCCAGCAGTGAACCGGGACTCACTAATGAAAAACTGTTTTTT
.	TRBJ1-5	TRBV30	.	CAWIQGLVNQPQHF	TGTGCCTGGATCCAGGGTTTGGTCAATCAGCCCCAGCATTTT
TRBD2	TRBJ2-2	TRBV5-1	.	CASSAGLAGNTGELFF	TGCGCCAGCAGCGCGGGACTAGCGGGAAACACCGGGGAGCTGTTTTTT
TRBD1	TRBJ1-2	TRBV29-1	.	CSVEAGTTGTGGGYTF	TGCAGCGTTGAAGCGGGGACTACCGGGACAGGGGGTGGCTACACCTTC
TRBD1	TRBJ2-2	TRBV7-9	.	CASSFNRGMSWTGELFF	TGTGCCAGCAGCTTTAACAGGGGAATGAGTTGGACCGGGGAGCTGTTTTTT
.	TRBJ1-2	TRBV19	.	CALRAGDYGYTF	TGTGCCCTTAGGGCCGGGGACTATGGCTACACCTTC
.	TRBJ1-4	TRBV30	.	CAWGQGGRFFTNEKLFF	TGTGCCTGGGGCCAAGGCGGGCGGTTCTTTACTAATGAAAAACTGTTTTTT
.	TRBJ2-3	TRBV30	.	CAWSLLQAQYF	TGTGCCTGGAGTCTCCTGCAGGCGCAGTATTTT
.	TRBJ2-3	TRBV2	.	CASIGLHQDTDTQYF	TGTGCCAGCATTGGACTCCATCAGGACACAGATACGCAGTATTTT
TRBD1	TRBJ1-2	TRBV5-1	.	CASSNDETGSYGYTF	TGCGCCAGCAGCAATGACGAGACAGGGAGCTATGGCTACACCTTC
TRBD2	TRBJ2-7	TRBV25-1	.	CASSVTSGGSYEQYF	TGTGCCAGCAGTGTGACTAGCGGGGGCTCCTACGAGCAGTACTTC
.	TRBJ2-7	TRBV7-9	.	CASSGTGTPSYEQYF	TGTGCCAGCAGCGGAACCGGGACACCCTCCTACGAGCAGTACTTC
TRBD2	TRBJ2-7	TRBV25-1	.	CASSGTSGTLEQYF	TGTGCCAGCAGTGGGACTAGCGGGACCCTCGAGCAGTACTTC
.	TRBJ1-3	TRBV9	.	CASRGAGVSGNTIYF	TGTGCCAGCAGGGGTGCAGGGGTATCTGGAAACACCATATATTTT
.	TRBJ1-5	TRBV2	.	CASSEGAVPNQPQHF	TGTGCCAGCAGTGAGGGGGCAGTTCCCAATCAGCCCCAGCATTTT
.	TRBJ1-1	TRBV5-1	.	CASSLMWGGTEAFF	TGCGCCAGCAGCTTGATGTGGGGGGGCACTGAAGCTTTCTTT
.	TRBJ2-1	TRBV12-1	.	CASGREAINEQFF	TGTGCCAGCGGACGGGAGGCCATCAATGAGCAGTTCTTC
.	TRBJ2-7	TRBV19	.	CASSIGTSSYEQYF	TGTGCCAGTAGTATCGGGACTTCCTCCTACGAGCAGTACTTC
.	TRBJ1-6	TRBV7-8	.	CASSSERYSPLHF	TGTGCCAGCAGCTCGGAGAGGTACTCACCCCTCCACTTT
.	TRBJ1-3	TRBV19	few	CASSINRLAGNTIYF	TGTGCCAGTAGTATTAACAGGTTGGCTGGAAACACCATATATTTT
TRBD2	TRBJ2-7	TRBV7-2	.	CASSLSSGRAGEQYF	TGTGCCAGCAGCTTAAGTAGCGGGAGGGCCGGGGAGCAGTACTTC
TRBD1	TRBJ2-5	TRBV5-4	.	CASSQQGAGAETQYF	TGTGCCAGCAGCCAACAGGGGGCAGGTGCAGAGACCCAGTACTTC
.	TRBJ1-2	TRBV2	.	CASSEGANYGYTF	TGTGCCAGCAGTGAAGGAGCCAACTATGGCTACACCTTC
.	TRBJ1-5	TRBV7-6	.	CASSGLGGGNQPQHF	TGTGCCAGCAGCGGTCTTGGGGGCGGGAATCAGCCCCAGCATTTT
TRBD2	TRBJ2-1	TRBV29-1	.	CSVEPRTSGYEQFF	TGCAGCGTTGAACCTCGGACTAGCGGATATGAGCAGTTCTTC
TRBD2	TRBJ2-1	TRBV9	.	CASSETGLAVYNEQFF	TGTGCCAGCAGCGAAACCGGACTAGCGGTTTACAATGAGCAGTTCTTC
.	TRBJ1-5	TRBV9	.	CASARGFSQPQHF	TGTGCCAGCGCCAGGGGATTTAGTCAGCCCCAGCATTTT
.	TRBJ1-4	TRBV28	few	CASSLPGIEQLFF	TGTGCCAGCAGTTTGCCGGGGATCGAACAACTGTTTTTT
.	TRBJ1-5	TRBV18	.	CASSPPGGQGQPQHF	TGTGCCAGCTCACCCCCGGGTGGGCAGGGTCAGCCCCAGCATTTT
.	TRBJ1-6	TRBV15	.	CATSRDPGEMKASPLHF	TGTGCCACCAGCAGAGATCCGGGAGAAATGAAGGCTTCACCCCTCCACTTT
.	TRBJ1-4	TRBV28	.	CASSPRGSAEKLFF	TGTGCCAGCAGTCCCCGGGGGTCGGCTGAAAAACTGTTTTTT
.	TRBJ2-7	TRBV25-1	.	CASSGIGQSYEQYF	TGTGCCAGCAGTGGAATAGGACAGTCCTACGAGCAGTACTTC
.	TRBJ2-3	TRBV19	.	CASSISNPTDTQYF	TGTGCCAGTAGTATTTCTAATCCCACAGATACGCAGTATTTT
.	TRBJ1-2	TRBV5-6	.	CASSFLADRGYTF	TGTGCCAGCAGCTTTCTCGCGGATCGCGGCTACACCTTC
TRBD1	TRBJ1-2	TRBV27	few	CATTDGTGVYYTF	TGTGCCACCACCGACGGGACAGGGGTGTACTACACCTTC